This T cell receptor (beta chain) was found in a study of Ad26.COV2.S vaccination and SARS-CoV-2 variants. Findings of the study overall: Substantial breadth was reportedly displayed by spike-specific CD8+ and CD4+ T cell responses after vaccination.

The V gene lost 6 bases and the J gene lost 1 base, with 13 bases spanning the gap. Germline CDR1 reads MNHNY; CDR2 reads SVGAGI (reference sequence). This CDR3 contains 14 residues. In the case of this clone: Its matching antigen is unknown.

The treatment is: over 15 received Ad26.COV2.S at low or high dose, single or two shots; about 5 received placebo; per-sample allocation not given. Sampling was done on day 63 after the first vaccine or placebo injection. The donor's status was that of an adult aged 18-55 years in Boston. Clones were sequenced by immunoSEQ multiplex PCR, and TCRdb holds only the in-frame ones, with some missing. The sample lists roughly 320,000 clones, about nine tenths occurring once. The rearrangement joins TRBV6-6 to TRBJ2-7, with a weak D call TRBD1 (6 bases). Material: peripheral blood, obtained in a trial of Ad26.COV2.S vaccine versus placebo. The TCR originated in a person between 18 and 60 years old who received the Ad26.COV2.S COVID-19 vaccine or a placebo. In DNA form, the CDR3 reads TGTGCCAGCAGCCAGGGACATCCATCCTACGAGCAGTACTTC. Translation gives CASSQGHPSYEQYF.